The 17 T cell receptor beta chains below come from one sample, sequenced in a study of CD8 T cells in ankylosing spondylitis. TCRdb called the 5' RACE reads again in MiXCR, with one record for every CDR3 protein. The table includes some 70,000 distinct CDR3 sequences, less than 6% detected once. Specimen: blood, either unsorted or a sorted T cell fraction (not recorded which). These receptors all stem from a male donor with ankylosing spondylitis or in good health (not recorded which).

By frequency in the sample, this clonotype is medium-sized. The CDR3 DNA sequence: TGCAGCGTTGAAGATCTCGGGAATGAGCAGTTCTTC. Its translation: CSVEDLGNEQFF. The chain links TRBV29-1 to TRBJ2-1; unclear D gene. CDR1 is SQVTM, CDR2 ANQGSEA, per germline. Deletions cut 0 bases from V and 7 bases from J, with 7 bases between. The CDR3 has 12 residues.

This clonotype was counted at least ten times. The gene calls are TRBV21-1 and TRBJ2-2; TRBD1 was called by the table and not checked on the DNA. TRBV21-1 is given as a pseudogene. The CDR3 runs to 13 residues. The CDR3 is CAISGTDAGELFF. The CDR3 DNA sequence: TGTGCCATCTCCGGGACAGACGCCGGGGAGCTGTTTTTT.

In this sample, this clonotype turned up many times. The rearrangement links TRBV20-1 to TRBJ1-5; no clear D. The V end was cut by 0 bases, the J end by 5 bases, with 14 bases between. Germline V gene data show CDR1 as DFQATT and CDR2 as SNEGSKA (reference sequence). The CDR3 extends over 15 amino acids. For the CDR3, the DNA is TGCAGTGCTAGAGATCCGTCCCCCGGCTATCAGCCCCAGCATTTT. It specifies CSARDPSPGYQPQHF.

This clonotype was recorded at least ten times. The chain is built from TRBV3-1 and TRBJ2-1, with unresolved D. Germline V CDR1 and CDR2: LGHDT, YNNKEL (reference sequence). The ends were cut back, 2 bases at V and 6 bases at J, with 8 bases in the middle. The CDR3 has 13 amino acids. The CDR3 spells CASSQNIGNEQFF. Here the CDR3 DNA reads TGTGCCAGCAGCCAAAATATCGGCAATGAGCAGTTCTTC.

This clonotype was recorded many times. The chain links TRBV5-6 to TRBJ2-5; D is possibly TRBD1 or TRBD2 (5 bases each). Trimming stripped 4 bases from V and 5 bases from J, with 12 bases between. CDR3 length: 13 amino acids. The germline V gene encodes CDR1 SGHDT and CDR2 YYEEEE. The CDR3 is CASSTGTLETQYF. The CDR3 nucleotides are TGTGCCAGCAGCACCGGGACCTTGGAGACCCAGTACTTC.

This clonotype came up many times. This chain links TRBV6-1 with TRBJ2-7; TRBD2 might be the D (5 bases). Germline CDR1 MNHNS, CDR2 SASEGT. Deletions cut 6 bases from V and 2 bases from J, with 11 bases between. This CDR3 comprises 13 residues. In DNA form, the CDR3 reads TGTGCCAGCAGAGATCCGGGGACCTACGAGCAGTACTTC. Its protein is CASRDPGTYEQYF.

In nucleotides, the CDR3 is TGCAGCGCTGACGCCGCCGGGACAGGGGCCTACGAGCAGTACTTC. Its translation: CSADAAGTGAYEQYF. The chain has TRBV29-1 and TRBJ2-7, with 10 nucleotides matching TRBD1. The CDR3 is made up of 15 amino acids. Germline V lookup: CDR1 SQVTM, CDR2 ANQGSEA. V lost 7 bases to trimming and J lost 2 bases; unmatched junction nucleotides: 11.

This clonotype was seen ten or more times. J is TRBJ2-1 and V is TRBV4-2, with D tentatively TRBD2 (6 bases). CDR3 length: 18 residues. Germline CDR1 and CDR2: LGHNA and YNFKEQ. Trimming removed 4 bases at V and 2 bases at J, with 21 bases between. The DNA of the CDR3 is TGTGCCAGCAGCCCGTTGAACGGGGGTGCAATCCCCTACAATGAGCAGTTCTTC. Encoded protein: CASSPLNGGAIPYNEQFF.

This clonotype was detected ten times or more. This chain links TRBV4-1 with TRBJ2-7, with TRBD2 matching over 7 bases. This CDR3 spans 17 amino acids. The trim removed 1 base at V and 3 bases at J, leaving 12 bases unmatched. The germline gives CDR1 MGHRA, CDR2 YSYEKL. The CDR3 sequence is CASSQAGPPSGYYEQYF. The DNA of the CDR3 is TGCGCCAGCAGCCAAGCAGGACCGCCTAGCGGTTACTACGAGCAGTACTTC.

Many counts were recorded for this clonotype. CDR3 DNA sequence: TGCAGCGCTCGGAGGGACAGGACCACTAGCACAGATACGCAGTATTTT. Translated, it gives CSARRDRTTSTDTQYF. This rearrangement joins TRBV29-1 to TRBJ2-3, with 8 bases matching TRBD1. The CDR3 is 16 residues long. V lost 7 bases and J lost 0; bases outside the gene matches: 12. Germline V gene lookup returns CDR1 SQVTM and CDR2 ANQGSEA.

At least ten counts were recorded for this clonotype. V usage is TRBV29-1 and J usage is TRBJ2-3, with 10 bases matching TRBD2. J was trimmed by 4 bases and V by 1 base; bases with no gene match: 5. Looked up from germline, CDR1 is SQVTM and CDR2 is ANQGSEA. The CDR3 is 15 residues long. The CDR3 DNA reads TGCAGCGTTGAAGGCGGTAGCGGGGGGTCAGATACGCAGTATTTT. Protein product: CSVEGGSGGSDTQYF.

In its sample, this clonotype was seen many times. The chain is built from TRBV7-2 and TRBJ2-5, with a possible D match to TRBD1 (6 bases). Germline V gene sequence: CDR1 SGHTA, CDR2 FQGNSA. With 5 bases removed from V and 5 bases from J, the gap between germline ends came to 18 bases. This CDR3 region has 15 residues. CDR3 sequence (DNA): TGTGCCAGCAGCCCTCAGGGGACCCGGCTGGAGACCCAGTACTTC. This gives the protein CASSPQGTRLETQYF.

This clonotype was detected many times. V is TRBV10-3 and J is TRBJ1-2, with TRBD1 identical over 7 bases. CDR3 size: 16 residues. V shed 3 bases and J 3 bases; nucleotides not matched to a gene: 10. CDR1 and CDR2 from the germline V gene are ENHRY and SYGVKD. As DNA, the CDR3 is TGTGCCATCAGTGATTCCCGACAGGGCTCGGACTATGGCTACACCTTC. Protein product: CAISDSRQGSDYGYTF.

This clonotype was found many times. J is TRBJ2-3 and V is TRBV6-4, with D uncertain. Germline V gene data show CDR1 as MRHNA and CDR2 as SNTAGT. Deletions cut 8 bases from V and 2 bases from J, with 14 bases between. The CDR3 is made up of 14 amino acids. The CDR3 region has the DNA TGTGCCAGCGCATTGGAAGGCTCCACAGATACGCAGTATTTT. The encoded protein is CASALEGSTDTQYF.

A note on this clonotype: A much larger clonotype is one base distant, so this may be a read error. The CDR3 region has the DNA TGTGCCACCAGTGGACAGGGGACGAAGGGCAATCAGCCCCAGCATTTT. This translates into CATSGQGTKGNQPQHF. This rearrangement joins TRBV24-1 to TRBJ1-5, with 8 bases that match TRBD1. The ends lost 5 bases at V and 2 bases at J; junction bases unmatched: 7. Per germline, CDR1 KGHDR and CDR2 SFDVKD. The CDR3 spans 16 residues.

This clonotype was seen repeatedly, ten times or more. The chain employs TRBV29-1 and TRBJ1-1, with 7 bases matching TRBD1. Losses at the gene ends were 6 bases for V and 10 bases for J; bases not matched to a gene: 8. Germline assignment: CDR1 SQVTM and CDR2 ANQGSEA. The CDR3 is 11 amino acids. For the CDR3, the DNA is TGCAGCGTCCAACAGGGGAATGCAGCTTTCTTT. It codes for CSVQQGNAAFF. Together with reference TRBV29-1 and TRBJ1-1, the CDR3 gives the full variable domain: SAVISQKPSRDICQRGTSLTIQCQVDSQVTMMFWYRQQPGQSLTLIATANQGSEATYESGFVIDKFPISRPNLTFSTLTVSNMSPEDSSIYLCSVQQGNAAFFGQGTRLTVV.

This clonotype was found many times. The rearrangement links TRBV6-5 to TRBJ1-1; D is possibly TRBD1 (5 bases). The V gene's germline CDR1 is MNHEY and CDR2 SVGAGI. The CDR3 loop spans 15 amino acids. With 0 bases removed from V and 1 base from J, the gap between germline ends came to 9 bases. Written as DNA, the CDR3 is TGTGCCAGCAGTTACTCGGGGGTCCCGAACACTGAAGCTTTCTTT. This gives the protein CASSYSGVPNTEAFF.